This section outlines one TCR beta chain sequence together with its context. Its antigen remains unidentified. The V and J ends lost 6 bases and 4 bases, in that order; junction bases with no gene match: 5. The CDR3 length is 14 residues. In germline, CDR1 is DFQATT, CDR2 SNEGSKA (reference sequence). This entry is derived from a study of regulatory T cells in long-lasting Graves disease. Whole-study results and caveats: Among the persistent patients, 2,500 to 3,000 public clonotypes were shared, more than the roughly 990 shared among new patients. Having only a small sample size may have limited accuracy.

Time point reported: newly diagnosed GD, antithyroid drugs for less than 3 months. RNA extracted from PBMCs served as the sequencing template. Combining iRepertoire HTBI primers with Arm-PCR of CDR3 regions, the authors built TCR beta libraries. TCRdb analysed the multiplex PCR reads with MiXCR anew, one entry per CDR3 protein. The sample records hundreds of thousands of distinct CDR3 sequences, 16% being singletons. These data were likewise used in another study, on T cells in Graves' hyperthyroidism and ophthalmopathy. As reported in that work: Diagnoses were established using clinical symptoms, serum thyroxine and TRAb, thyroid ultrasound and orbital computed tomography.

This receptor was taken from a woman aged 25-40 years with Graves disease. The material sequenced was peripheral blood mononuclear cells (PBMCs), taken at new diagnosis, from a patient treated with antithyroid drugs. The rearrangement links TRBV20-1 to TRBJ2-6; 8 bases are a match to TRBD1. CDR3 protein: CSAEDRVGANVLTF. The CDR3, as DNA: TGCAGTGCCGAGGACAGGGTCGGGGCCAACGTCCTGACTTTC.